This TCR beta chain was identified in a study of blood T cell repertoires in COVID-19. Using immunoSEQ multiplex PCR, the repertoire was profiled, and TCRdb retains in-frame clones only, with some absent. The sample shows some 97,000 clones, approximately 86% of them seen only once. Trimming took 0 bases from V and 6 from J; bases not matched to a gene: 9. Germline CDR1 reads SGHDT; CDR2 reads YYEEEE. CDR3 length: 19 residues. Source material: PBMCs or T cells enriched from blood (not recorded which). The chain recombines TRBV5-6 with TRBJ2-2, with 15 nucleotides matching TRBD2. The origin of this receptor is a woman between 50 and 59 years old who had recovered from COVID-19. The CDR3 DNA reads as TGTGCCAGCAGCTTGGGAGGACTAGCGGGGGGGCTGCGTCCCGGGGAGCTGTTTTTT. This encodes CASSLGGLAGGLRPGELFF.